The T cell receptor beta chain described here comes from a study of human T cells and chemical hapten exposure. What the library attached to individual cDNA molecules were unique molecular identifiers. In TCRdb, the RACE reads were re-called with MiXCR into one record per CDR3 protein. Of some 360,000 distinct CDR3 sequences listed, 4% to 6% are singletons. This clonotype was recorded at least ten times. This sample's time point: pre-sensitization, week 0. Documented treatment: therapeutic diphenylcyclopropenone sensitization with weekly scalp DPC. The material was whole blood, obtained in connection with sensitization to the hapten diphenylcyclopropenone (DPC). This receptor was taken from a woman aged 50 to 60 with alopecia areata. Some clones in this sample may be carry-over from other donors' samples.

In DNA, the CDR3 is TGTGCCAGCAGCCTCCGGGCCACCTTCTCTGGAAACACCATATATTTT. It codes for CASSLRATFSGNTIYF. The V call is TRBV21-1, the J call TRBJ1-3; whether TRBD1, the table's D call, matches the DNA was not checked. TRBV21-1 is a recognized pseudogene. This CDR3 is 16 amino acids long.